One and the same sample provided the 27 T cell receptor beta chains below, sequenced in a study of blood T cell repertoires in COVID-19. The method was immunoSEQ multiplex PCR; TCRdb's version includes in-frame clones alone and lacks a portion of them. The table includes fewer than 250,000 clones, about nine tenths detected once. The sample consisted of PBMCs or T cells enriched from blood (not recorded which). All receptors derive from a man aged 25 to 40 in a cohort exposed to, infected with or recovered from COVID-19 (not recorded which).

This clone was observed a handful of times. The chain links TRBV7-3 to TRBJ2-3; weak D call: TRBD1 (6 bases). V was cut by 5 bases and J by 1 base, with 13 bases left in between. The CDR3 loop spans 15 amino acids. Germline-derived CDR1 and CDR2 are SGHTA and FQGTGA. CDR3 residues: CASSPGGPGTDTQYF. CDR3 DNA sequence: TGTGCCAGCAGCCCTGGGGGCCCAGGCACAGATACGCAGTATTTT.

The chain couples TRBV7-2 to TRBJ1-2; the match to TRBD1 covers 11 bases. The CDR3 runs 15 residues. Germline CDR1 and CDR2: SGHTA and FQGNSA. Unmatched junction bases numbered 5, after V lost 0 bases and J lost 8 bases. The CDR3 DNA sequence: TGTGCCAGCAGCTTAGCAGGGACAGGGGGGCGCGGCTACACCTTC. It translates to CASSLAGTGGRGYTF.

The count of this clone is one. The chain carries TRBV6-5 and TRBJ2-5; 11 bases agree with TRBD1. V dropped 6 bases and J dropped 5; count of bases not matched to a gene: 8. CDR1 MNHEY and CDR2 SVGAGI come from the germline V gene. The CDR3 spans 15 residues. CDR3 nucleotide sequence: TGTGCCAGCAGCATGGGACAGGGGGAATGGGAGACCCAGTACTTC. Amino acid sequence: CASSMGQGEWETQYF.

This chain connects TRBV29-1 to TRBJ1-1; TRBD1 might be the D (5 bases). Trimming took off 5 bases at V and 6 bases at J, with 13 bases between the two ends. Germline V CDR1 and CDR2: SQVTM, ANQGSEA. The CDR3 loop spans 12 amino acids. The CDR3 spells CSVNPGVSEAFF. The CDR3 nucleotides are TGCAGCGTTAATCCGGGGGTGTCTGAAGCTTTCTTT. The complete variable domain, with remaining parts taken from reference TRBV29-1 and TRBJ1-1, reads SAVISQKPSRDICQRGTSLTIQCQVDSQVTMMFWYRQQPGQSLTLIATANQGSEATYESGFVIDKFPISRPNLTFSTLTVSNMSPEDSSIYLCSVNPGVSEAFFGQGTRLTVV.

The chain joins TRBV10-2 to TRBJ2-7, with 12 bases lining up with TRBD1. CDR1 WSHSY and CDR2 SAAADI come from the germline V gene. V dropped 5 bases and J dropped 5; count of bases not matched to a gene: 16. The CDR3 contains 18 residues. CDR3 sequence reads: CASSSSGTGGRMSHEQYF. DNA of the CDR3: TGCGCCAGCAGTTCATCCGGGACAGGGGGCCGAATGTCCCACGAGCAGTACTTC.

This clone showed up just once. The CDR3 DNA is TGTGCCAGTAGCTTGACGGGAGTGGGGGAGACCCAGTACTTC. This translates into CASSLTGVGETQYF. This chain joins TRBV19 and TRBJ2-5; tentative D call: TRBD2 (6 bases). From germline, CDR1 is LNHDA and CDR2 SQIVND (reference sequence). Trimming removed 6 bases from V and 5 bases from J, with 16 bases in between. CDR3 length: 14 amino acids.

This sequence joins TRBV19 and TRBJ1-1; 10 positions agree with TRBD1. The germline CDR1 and CDR2 sequences are LNHDA and SQIVND (reference sequence). With 10 bases clipped from V and 4 bases from J, the junction kept 3 bases outside the gene matches. This CDR3 spans 12 amino acids. The CDR3 here is CATRTGGTEAFF. CDR3 in DNA: TGTGCCACCCGGACAGGGGGCACTGAAGCTTTCTTT.

The V and J genes are TRBV27 and TRBJ2-1; D ambiguous. The CDR3 covers 15 residues. Germline V gene lookup returns CDR1 MNHEY and CDR2 SMNVEV (reference sequence). V lost 5 bases and J lost 4, with 15 bases in between. The CDR3 DNA is TGTGCCAGCAGTAGCGCCGATACCCAATACAATGAGCAGTTCTTC. Residues: CASSSADTQYNEQFF.

The rearrangement links TRBV7-8 to TRBJ1-1; 9 positions agree with TRBD1. CDR1 is SGHVS and CDR2 is FQNEAQ in the germline V gene. J was trimmed by 0 bases and V by 1 base; bases with no gene match: 3. The CDR3 runs 16 residues. CDR3 bases: TGTGCCAGCAGCTTAGGGACAGGGGTCGTGAACACTGAAGCTTTCTTT. It codes for CASSLGTGVVNTEAFF. The whole variable domain, filled in from reference TRBV7-8 and TRBJ1-1, reads GAGVSQSPRYKVAKRGQDVALRCDPISGHVSLFWYQQALGQGPEFLTYFQNEAQLDKSGLPSDRFFAERPEGSVSTLKIQRTQQEDSAVYLCASSLGTGVVNTEAFFGQGTRLTVV.

The gene calls are TRBV19 and TRBJ1-2, with D maybe TRBD1 (6 bases). Trimming removed 3 bases at V and 2 bases at J, with 22 bases between. The germline gives CDR1 LNHDA, CDR2 SQIVND (reference sequence). The CDR3 has 18 residues. CDR3 amino acids: CASSIATGWGQRNYGYTF. Here the CDR3 DNA reads TGTGCCAGTAGTATCGCAACAGGTTGGGGGCAACGGAACTATGGCTACACCTTC.

Points on this clone: Compared with germline, one end of the junction differs, possibly owing to a read error. V gene TRBV11-2 combines with J gene TRBJ2-1, with TRBD1 as a possible D gene (8 bases). The germline CDR1 and CDR2 sequences are SGHAT and FQNNGV. The CDR3 runs 16 residues. The CDR3 sequence is CASSSQGGDRDNKQFF. CDR3 DNA: TGTGCCAGCAGCTCACAGGGGGGGGACAGAGACAATAAGCAGTTCTTC.

The rearrangement uses TRBV7-2 and TRBJ2-1; D remains unclear. The V gene's germline CDR1 is SGHTA and CDR2 FQGNSA. This CDR3 contains 13 residues. Trimming took off 3 bases at V and 5 bases at J, with 8 bases between the two ends. The CDR3 sequence: CASSLAVNNEQFF. DNA of the CDR3: TGTGCCAGCAGCTTGGCAGTGAACAATGAGCAGTTCTTC.

The J gene is TRBJ1-4, the V gene TRBV7-2; D is undetermined. The CDR3 has 14 residues. The germline V gene encodes CDR1 SGHTA and CDR2 FQGNSA. Trimming left V 3 bases short and J 5 bases short, with 10 bases between. In DNA, the CDR3 is TGTGCCAGCAGCTTTGAATCTCGGAATGAAAAACTGTTTTTT. Protein: CASSFESRNEKLFF.

V and J are TRBV27 and TRBJ1-2; D gene unclear. Germline V gene data show CDR1 as MNHEY and CDR2 as SMNVEV (reference sequence). The CDR3 is made up of 13 amino acids. Trimming shortened V by 2 bases and J by 3 bases, and 7 bases separated the two germline ends. CDR3 sequence reads: CASSLKRDYGYTF. CDR3 nucleotide sequence: TGTGCCAGCAGTTTAAAGCGGGACTATGGCTACACCTTC.

The J gene is TRBJ1-1, the V gene TRBV5-1; 7 nucleotides line up with TRBD1. With V trimmed by 2 bases and J by 3 bases, 4 bases remained unmatched. The length of the CDR3 is 14 residues. Germline loops: CDR1 SGHRS, CDR2 YFSETQ. The DNA of the CDR3 is TGCGCCAGCAGCTTCGACAGGGATGACACTGAAGCTTTCTTT. Protein: CASSFDRDDTEAFF.

The V gene is TRBV14, the J gene TRBJ2-7; D gene ambiguous. Trimming took 3 bases from V and 2 from J, leaving 8 bases between them. The germline CDR1 and CDR2 sequences are SGHDN and FVKESK. CDR3 length: 13 amino acids. The CDR3 spells CASSHPNAYEQYF. CDR3 DNA: TGTGCCAGCAGCCATCCAAATGCCTACGAGCAGTACTTC. The entire variable domain, with the rest obtained from reference TRBV14 and TRBJ2-7, is as follows: EAGVTQFPSHSVIEKGQTVTLRCDPISGHDNLYWYRRVMGKEIKFLLHFVKESKQDESGMPNNRFLAERTGGTYSTLKVQPAELEDSGVYFCASSHPNAYEQYFGPGTRLTVT.

The gene calls are TRBV2 and TRBJ1-1; maybe TRBD1 (5 bases). CDR3 length equals 13 residues. Trimming left V 0 bases short and J 9 bases short, with 11 bases between. Looked up from germline, CDR1 is SNHLY and CDR2 is FYNNEI. CDR3 amino acids: CASSEAGEVQAFF. The CDR3 DNA sequence: TGTGCCAGCAGTGAAGCAGGGGAGGTTCAAGCTTTCTTT.

The J gene is TRBJ2-1, the V gene TRBV11-1; D may be TRBD1 (6 bases). CDR1 SGHAT and CDR2 FQDESV come from the germline V gene (reference sequence). V was clipped by 5 bases and J by 5 bases, with 16 bases between them. There are 15 residues in the CDR3. CDR3 sequence: CASSPTGPGNNEQFF. The CDR3 DNA follows: TGTGCCAGCAGCCCGACAGGCCCAGGGAACAATGAGCAGTTCTTC.

This chain uses TRBV5-1 with TRBJ2-7; the D gene is possibly TRBD1 (6 bases). V lost 2 bases, J lost 2 bases, and 11 bases lay in between. The CDR3 loop spans 14 amino acids. The germline V gene encodes CDR1 SGHRS and CDR2 YFSETQ. This chain's CDR3 is CASSFQGTTYEQYF. CDR3 bases: TGCGCCAGCAGCTTCCAGGGGACCACCTACGAGCAGTACTTC.

V usage is TRBV6-5 and J usage is TRBJ1-1; no firm D call. Deletions cut 6 bases from V and 0 bases from J, with 14 bases between. The CDR3 has 15 residues. In germline, CDR1 is MNHEY, CDR2 SVGAGI. The CDR3 sequence: CASSGVPTLNTEAFF. The CDR3 DNA reads as TGTGCCAGCAGCGGGGTTCCCACCCTGAACACTGAAGCTTTCTTT.

V gene TRBV7-8 combines with J gene TRBJ2-7, with a weak D call TRBD2 (6 bases). The length of the CDR3 is 17 residues. Germline V CDR1 and CDR2: SGHVS, FQNEAQ. Trimming pared 2 bases from V and 0 bases from J, leaving 17 bases between. The CDR3 region is CASSLTFLGTSSYEQYF. The CDR3 coding sequence is TGTGCCAGCAGCTTAACTTTCCTGGGGACTTCCTCCTACGAGCAGTACTTC.

The chain has TRBV11-2 and TRBJ1-1, with D uncertain. Trimming took 0 bases from V and 2 from J, leaving 7 bases between them. The CDR3 totals 14 residues. The germline CDR1 and CDR2 sequences are SGHAT and FQNNGV. The CDR3 here is CASSLDPPNTEAFF. Written as DNA, the CDR3 is TGTGCCAGCAGCTTAGATCCCCCAAACACTGAAGCTTTCTTT. The full variable domain, rest sourced from reference TRBV11-2 and TRBJ1-1, is EAGVAQSPRYKIIEKRQSVAFWCNPISGHATLYWYQQILGQGPKLLIQFQNNGVVDDSQLPKDRFSAERLKGVDSTLKIQPAKLEDSAVYLCASSLDPPNTEAFFGQGTRLTVV.

The rearrangement joins TRBV6-5 to TRBJ1-1; D gene unclear. The CDR3 length is 14 residues. The germline V and J ends were trimmed by 2 bases and 1 base, with 8 bases remaining between them. Looked up from germline, CDR1 is MNHEY and CDR2 is SVGAGI. CDR3 nucleotides: TGTGCCAGCAGTTACACTCCGTCGAACACTGAAGCTTTCTTT. Its translation: CASSYTPSNTEAFF.

The rearrangement uses TRBV19 and TRBJ1-6; no reliable D call. Trimming removed 6 bases from V and 2 bases from J, with 8 bases in between. The CDR3 contains 14 residues. Germline CDR1 is LNHDA and CDR2 is SQIVND (reference sequence). CDR3 coding DNA: TGTGCCAGTAGGGCCGGGACCTATAATTCACCCCTCCACTTT. Protein product: CASRAGTYNSPLHF.

This chain joins TRBV27 and TRBJ2-7; weak D call: TRBD2 (6 bases). The CDR3 has 11 amino acids. Trimming took off 3 bases at V and 12 bases at J, with 12 bases between the two ends. The V gene's germline CDR1 is MNHEY and CDR2 SMNVEV (reference sequence). This CDR3 is CASSFPGGWYF. The DNA for the CDR3 is TGTGCCAGCAGTTTTCCTGGAGGGTGGTACTTC.

The rearrangement joins TRBV28 to TRBJ2-7, with 7 bases matching TRBD1. Germline V CDR1 and CDR2: MDHEN, SYDVKM. The CDR3 contains 16 residues. V shed 2 bases, J shed 2 bases, and the junction held 9 bases outside the gene matches. In nucleotides, the CDR3 is TGTGCCAGCAGTTTAAAAGGGGGCCTAGTTGCCTACGAGCAGTACTTC. Its translation: CASSLKGGLVAYEQYF.

In this sample, this clone turned up a few times. This rearrangement joins TRBV13 to TRBJ2-5; D uncertain. Trimming shortened V by 5 bases and J by 1 base, and 26 bases separated the two germline ends. Germline-derived CDR1 and CDR2 are PRHDT and FYEKMQ (reference sequence). The CDR3 has 19 amino acids. CDR3 sequence reads: CASSRYGRVQSRSQETQYF. In DNA, the CDR3 is TGTGCCAGCAGCCGATATGGCCGGGTCCAATCTCGGTCCCAAGAGACCCAGTACTTC.